This TCR beta chain is drawn from a study of T cells in Graves' hyperthyroidism and ophthalmopathy. The table lists this clonotype with many counts. Its matching antigen is unknown. Study conclusions and caveats: Ophthalmopathy cases were set apart from stable hyperthyroidism by a 13 V-J model.

CDR1 and CDR2 from the germline V gene are SGHNT and YYREEE (reference sequence). V lost 2 bases to trimming and J lost 4 bases; unmatched junction nucleotides: 4. The CDR3 is 14 residues long. Recently diagnosed hyperthyroidism of less than 2 months' duration affected patients aged 18 to 65. Exclusion of a patient resulted from uncontrolled infection, other autoimmune disease, pregnancy or lactation. Amplification of TCR beta CDR3 regions was performed using RNA transcripts as template. With the HTBI primer set, the TCR CDR3 went through a first round of RT-PCR. TCRdb redid the calling of the multiplex PCR reads with MiXCR, one entry per CDR3 protein. The sample carries 550,000 to 650,000 distinct CDR3 sequences, approximately 15% recorded once.

The clonotype comes from a woman aged 30 to 39 with Graves' hyperthyroidism that later progressed to Graves' ophthalmopathy. The chain has TRBV5-4 and TRBJ2-3; TRBD1 agrees at 7 bases. Sample: blood. CDR3 amino acids: CASSFDQGADTQYF. The CDR3 DNA follows: TGTGCCAGCAGCTTTGATCAGGGGGCAGATACGCAGTATTTT.